This T cell receptor beta chain appears in the sequencing data of a study of read filtering for tumor transcriptome and immune sequencing (dated by TCRdb to about 2020). Study-level background: The cohort consisted of approximately 17 male and over eleven female patients, with a mean age of about 70 years and an age range of about 47 to 90. The study compared TCR repertoires from targeted immune repertoire sequencing and bulk whole-transcriptome sequencing run on the same bone marrow samples. One main goal was a read-filtering strategy for immune repertoire data, in particular deciding whether clonotypes backed by only one read should be removed. After DNase treatment, whole-transcriptome libraries were prepared with the TruSeq RNA Access Library Prep Kit. By revised international staging, 8 or 9 patients were R-ISS I, some 16 were R-ISS II and 6 or 7 were R-ISS III. Per sample, about 4.05 to 10.27 million TCR-region mapped reads were obtained with IR-seq, compared with only about 85 to 1,400 with RNA-seq. Summary of the overall study and its limitations: Compared with RNA-seq, IR-seq captured clonotypes at much higher depth and more reliably, and a smaller IR-seq throughput was enough to identify most shared clonotypes. Single-read clonotypes made up roughly four fifths of clonotypes but 3% to 3.5% of total reads in IR-seq, and approximately 73% of clonotypes and approximately 45% of reads in RNA-seq. Rather than purified T cells, the sorted CD138-negative fraction was a mixed bone marrow immune population. When single-read clonotypes were removed, the proportions of shared clonotypes in IR-seq and RNA-seq correlated more strongly.

The germline V gene supplies CDR1 SGHDT and CDR2 YYEEEE. The CDR3, cysteine through phenylalanine, is 14 amino acids long. Only the CDR3 DNA stays, 42 bases, in frame from base 1. This clonotype turned up a few times. It lacks a known antigen. Its ends do not fully match the called genes, so a read error is possible. TCR libraries were built from about 370 ng RNA with the Immunoverse kit, using molecular barcoded adaptors covering alpha/delta and beta/gamma chains. TCR library preparation used the same RNA that went into transcriptome sequencing. Sequencing of TCR libraries was carried out on an Illumina HiSeq 4000 with 2 x 150 cycles. The study's own analysis went as follows. Using MiXCR, which included quality filtering and error correction, TCR reads were aligned to human V, D, J and C references and then assembled into CDR3 clonotypes. Clonotype counts and gene usage diversity were analyzed with the tcR package in R. Raw mapping reads were checked after the RNA-seq reads had been mapped by STAR aligner version 2.5.3a onto the human GRCh37 genome. To test how sequencing depth affects detected clonotypes, IR-seq fastq files were randomly downsampled with Seqtk 1.3. TCRdb passed the public sequencing reads through fastp at Q25 and MiXCR, retaining productive beta sequences. All rows with the same CDR3 protein become a single entry with the most common DNA and genes. The V and J calls reflect TCRdb's pipeline rather than the authors' work. The sample contains around 44,000 distinct CDR3 sequences, roughly 12% of them found a single time. Of the sample, about 32% is held by the ten largest clones.

Each patient had bone marrow sampled at the time of active disease. Bone marrow mononuclear cells were isolated by Ficoll-Hypaque density gradient centrifugation. To remove myeloma plasma cells, the cells were labeled with CD138 magnetic microbeads on a MACS separator, and CD138-negative cells were then collected by negative selection. Flow cytometry on an Attune NxT with CD138 antibodies was used to check the purity of the isolated cells. TRIzol reagent was used to extract total RNA, and a NanoDrop spectrophotometer was used to quantify the extracted RNA. For each patient, the CD138-negative bone marrow sample underwent paired RNA-seq and IR-seq.

Sequencing was done on a sample of a population of CD138-negative cells sorted from bone marrow. Per the publication, the cell subset or site label means: bone marrow mononuclear cells depleted of CD138+ plasma/myeloma cells by negative magnetic selection. Recombination linked TRBV5-6 to TRBJ2-1; a tentative D call is TRBD1 (6 bases match). This clonotype was obtained from a donor at least 40 years old with multiple myeloma. The CDR3 reads CASSFGHRDNEQSF. The sequence in DNA is TGTGCCAGCAGCTTCGGTCACAGGGACAATGAGCAGTCCTTC.